This T cell receptor (beta chain) was sequenced in a study of shared clonotypes between healthy human individuals. Study-level findings and limits: Larger richness was generally estimated for naive than memory subsets. The sampled material consisted only of blood, and tissue repertoires are likely to differ. Sorted-subset sequencing was shown by rarefaction to be incomplete despite large depth. The four-donor shared clonotypes exceeded non-shared clonotypes in generation probability, with non-shared ones scoring lower.

This CDR3 contains 15 residues. The ends were cut back, 2 bases at V and 4 bases at J, with 13 bases in the middle. Per the germline V gene, CDR1 is MNHEY and CDR2 is SMNVEV (reference sequence). To note about this clone: What it recognizes is unknown.

The assay was immunoSEQ multiplex PCR, and TCRdb's table has in-frame clones only and misses some. The profile shows some 1.1 million clones, roughly 80% of them singletons. The origin of this receptor is a man aged 18 to 30 in good health. Some clones in this sample may be carry-over from other donors' samples. V is TRBV27 and J is TRBJ2-3, with D possibly matching TRBD2 (5 bases). Sequenced sample: memory CD4+ T cells from PBMCs. Subset denoted: CD45RA-negative fraction. For the CDR3, the DNA is TGTGCCAGCAGTTTAGTCGGATGGCGGGCAGATACGCAGTATTTT. As protein: CASSLVGWRADTQYF.